Listed below are T cell receptor beta chains from one sample, sequenced in a study of blood T cell repertoires in COVID-19. Measured with immunoSEQ multiplex PCR; TCRdb has only the in-frame clones, and not every one. The top ten clones hold over 1.5% of a sample with hundreds of thousands of clones, 85% of them seen once. Source material: PBMCs or T cells enriched from blood (not recorded which). The receptor source for this set is a woman in her thirties who had been exposed to COVID-19. Each CDR3 is given with its conserved first and last residue. The D gene is left open where the match is weak. Rows give clone size only sometimes, using once, few, many, or a class for an expanded clone.

size	V	D	length	J	DNA	CDR3
NA	TRBV2	NA	13	TRBJ2-3	TGTGCCAGCAGTGGCTTGAGAACAGATACGCAGTATTTT	CASSGLRTDTQYF
NA	TRBV27	NA	14	TRBJ2-5	TGTGCCAGCAGTTTAGGCAGGGCGCAAGAGACCCAGTACTTC	CASSLGRAQETQYF
NA	TRBV5-1	NA	13	TRBJ2-7	TGCGCCAGCAGCTTGAACAGGGACTACGAGCAGTACTTC	CASSLNRDYEQYF
NA	TRBV7-8	TRBD1	14	TRBJ1-5	TGTGCCAGCAGCAATAACAGGGGGGTTTTGCCCCAGCATTTT	CASSNNRGVLPQHF
NA	TRBV19	NA	16	TRBJ2-1	TGTGCCAGTAGTATAAACAGACCCCACTCCTACAATGAGCAGTTCTTC	CASSINRPHSYNEQFF
NA	TRBV7-2	NA	13	TRBJ1-5	TGTGCCAGCAGCCAACAGGGATCCCAGCCCCAGCATTTT	CASSQQGSQPQHF
NA	TRBV3-1/TRBV3-2	TRBD2	17	TRBJ2-1	TGTGCCAGCAGCCAAGATCCCCGGACTAGCGGGATCAATGAGCAGTTCTTC	CASSQDPRTSGINEQFF
NA	TRBV30	NA	16	TRBJ2-7	TGTGCCTGGAGTCCCTTCGGGACTCGAGCGTTCCACGAGCAGTACTTC	CAWSPFGTRAFHEQYF
NA	TRBV7-8	NA	20	TRBJ2-6	TGTGCCAGCAGCTTGCGAAAACTCCGGGACACGAGCTCTGGGGCCAACGTCCTGACTTTC	CASSLRKLRDTSSGANVLTF
NA	TRBV4-1	NA	21	TRBJ2-3	TGCGCCAGCAGCCAAGATATGCCCCTGATTATCCGGACAGCTAGCACAGATACGCAGTATTTT	CASSQDMPLIIRTASTDTQYF
NA	TRBV25-1	NA	13	TRBJ2-7	TGTGCCAGCAGCCGCGACAGCTCCTACGAGCAGTACTTC	CASSRDSSYEQYF
NA	TRBV20-1	NA	11	TRBJ2-5	TGCAGTGCCAACAGGGAAGAGACCCAGTACTTC	CSANREETQYF
NA	TRBV7-6	TRBD1	16	TRBJ2-7	TGTGCCAGCAGCTTAAAGTGGGACAGGTGGGGAAACGAGCAGTACTTC	CASSLKWDRWGNEQYF
NA	TRBV12-3/TRBV12-4	NA	13	TRBJ2-7	TGTGCCAGCAGTTTAAGTTGGGGCGGCGAGCAGTACTTC	CASSLSWGGEQYF
NA	TRBV6-4	NA	14	TRBJ1-4	TGTGCCAGCAGTGACTGTAGGAGTGATGAAAAACTGTTTTTT	CASSDCRSDEKLFF
NA	TRBV11-2	NA	14	TRBJ1-2	TGTGCCAGCAGCTTAGTTTCTGGGGGCGGGGGCTACACCTTC	CASSLVSGGGGYTF
NA	TRBV5-4	NA	14	TRBJ2-5	TGTGCCAGCAGCCCTCAGACTACCCAAGAGACCCAGTACTTC	CASSPQTTQETQYF
NA	TRBV7-9	TRBD1	18	TRBJ1-5	TGTGCCAGCAGCTTAGAGTTACCGGGACAGGGGGTATATCAGCCCCAGCATTTT	CASSLELPGQGVYQPQHF
NA	TRBV11-2	TRBD1	14	TRBJ1-4	TGTGCCAGCAGTCCCGGACAGGGGTTTGAAAAACTGTTTTTT	CASSPGQGFEKLFF
NA	TRBV7-9	TRBD1	14	TRBJ2-7	TGTGCCAGCAGCCCTATGACAGGGGCCTACGAGCAGTACTTC	CASSPMTGAYEQYF
NA	TRBV29-1	NA	10	TRBJ2-1	TGCAGCGTTGACGTAGCGCCGCAGTTCTTC	CSVDVAPQFF
NA	TRBV7-8	TRBD2	14	TRBJ2-5	TGTGCCAGCAGCATTTTAGCGGGCACAGAGACCCAGTACTTC	CASSILAGTETQYF
NA	TRBV28	NA	15	TRBJ1-1	TGTGCCAGCAGTCGGCCCCGGATACAGCAAACTGAAGCTTTCTTT	CASSRPRIQQTEAFF
NA	TRBV28	NA	15	TRBJ2-3	TGTGCCAGCAGTGGGGGGACTTATCTCACAGATACGCAGTATTTT	CASSGGTYLTDTQYF
NA	TRBV29-1	TRBD2	15	TRBJ2-1	TGCAGCGCAGGGACTAGCGGGGGGTCCAACAATGAGCAGTTCTTC	CSAGTSGGSNNEQFF
NA	TRBV30	NA	15	TRBJ2-6	TGTGCCTGGAGTGTTGGCTCCTCTGGGGCCAACGTCCTGACTTTC	CAWSVGSSGANVLTF
many	TRBV7-9	TRBD1	17	TRBJ2-7	TGTGCCAGCAGCTCCGGGACAGGAAGGGTTTCCCCCTACGAGCAGTACTTC	CASSSGTGRVSPYEQYF
once	TRBV5-4	TRBD1	15	TRBJ1-2	TGTGCCAGCAGCTTCCCTGGGACAGGGATATATGGCTACACCTTC	CASSFPGTGIYGYTF
NA	TRBV30	NA	13	TRBJ1-6	TGTGCCTGGACCACCCGGGGTGATTCACCCCTCCACTTT	CAWTTRGDSPLHF
NA	TRBV6-5	TRBD1	14	TRBJ2-2	TGTGCCAGCACGGATACACAGGGGCACGGGGAGCTGTTTTTT	CASTDTQGHGELFF
NA	TRBV6-6	NA	13	TRBJ2-1	TGTGCCAGCAAAGGGGGTTCCGGGAATGAGCAGTTCTTC	CASKGGSGNEQFF
NA	TRBV3-1/TRBV3-2	NA	14	TRBJ2-2	TGTGCCAGCAGCCGAAGTCCCGCGGCCGGGGAGCTGTTTTTT	CASSRSPAAGELFF
NA	TRBV4-2	TRBD2	17	TRBJ2-2	TGTGCCAGCAGCCAAGAGGCGGGGGGGCCATGGACCGGGGAGCTGTTTTTT	CASSQEAGGPWTGELFF
NA	TRBV28	NA	16	TRBJ1-3	TGTGCCAGCAGTTTGCCCCTCGGGGTTTCTGGAAACACCATATATTTT	CASSLPLGVSGNTIYF
NA	TRBV11-1	NA	16	TRBJ2-1	TGTGCCAGCAGCTTAGCGCGGGACCAGTCCTACAATGAGCAGTTCTTC	CASSLARDQSYNEQFF
NA	TRBV27	TRBD2	14	TRBJ2-5	TGTGCCAGCAGCCCCGGGCCAAACAGCGGGGCCCAGTACTTC	CASSPGPNSGAQYF
NA	TRBV28	TRBD2	14	TRBJ2-1	TGTGCCAGCAGCCGGGACTACTCCTACAATGAGCAGTTCTTC	CASSRDYSYNEQFF
NA	TRBV5-8	NA	12	TRBJ1-2	TGTGCCAGCAGCTACGGTAGAAATGGCTACACCTTC	CASSYGRNGYTF
NA	TRBV1	NA	15	TRBJ2-3	TGCACCAGCAGCCTAGCGGGGGAGGGTTTAGATACGCAGTATTTT	CTSSLAGEGLDTQYF
NA	TRBV5-5	TRBD1	14	TRBJ2-4	TGTGCCAGCAGCCTCGGACAGGGAAAAAACATTCAGTACTTC	CASSLGQGKNIQYF
NA	TRBV28	TRBD1	19	TRBJ1-6	TGTGCCAGCAGTTTATGGGACAGGGGCCTTAGCTCCTATAATTCACCCCTCCACTTT	CASSLWDRGLSSYNSPLHF